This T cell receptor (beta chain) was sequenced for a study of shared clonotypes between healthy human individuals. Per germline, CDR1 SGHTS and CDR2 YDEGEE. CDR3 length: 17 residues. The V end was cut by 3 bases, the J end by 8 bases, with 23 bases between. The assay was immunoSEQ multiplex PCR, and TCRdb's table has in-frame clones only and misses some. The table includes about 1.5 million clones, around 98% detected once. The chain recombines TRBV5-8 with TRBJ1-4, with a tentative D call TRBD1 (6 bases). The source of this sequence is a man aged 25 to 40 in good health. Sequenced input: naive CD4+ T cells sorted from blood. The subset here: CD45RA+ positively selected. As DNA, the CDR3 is TGTGCCAGCAGCTCCCGGACAAGGGGGAGACGAGAAGAAAAACTGTTTTTT. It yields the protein CASSSRTRGRREEKLFF.